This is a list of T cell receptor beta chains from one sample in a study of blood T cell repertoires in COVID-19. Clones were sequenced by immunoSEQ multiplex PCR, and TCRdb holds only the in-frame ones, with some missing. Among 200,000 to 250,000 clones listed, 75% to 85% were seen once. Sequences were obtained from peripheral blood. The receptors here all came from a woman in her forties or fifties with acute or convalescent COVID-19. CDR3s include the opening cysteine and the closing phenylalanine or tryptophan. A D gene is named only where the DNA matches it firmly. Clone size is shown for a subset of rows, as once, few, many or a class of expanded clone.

TGTGCCGGCCGAAAGGCGGGAGACCACAATGAGCAGTTCTTC,CAGRKAGDHNEQFF,TRBD2,.,TRBJ2-1,TRBV7-9
TGTGCCAGCAGCTTCGGAGGGGGCGGCAATCAGCCCCAGCATTTT,CASSFGGGGNQPQHF,TRBD1,few,TRBJ1-5,TRBV5-4
TGCGCCAGCAGTGTCGGGACTAGCGCGGCTCGGGCCCCCTACGAGCAGTACTTC,CASSVGTSAARAPYEQYF,TRBD2,.,TRBJ2-7,TRBV10-1
TGCGCCAGCAGCCAAGAGCAGCGATCCTACAATGAGCAGTTCTTC,CASSQEQRSYNEQFF,.,.,TRBJ2-1,TRBV4-1
TGTGCCAGTAGCCTGTGGGGACAACCCTACGAGCAGTACTTC,CASSLWGQPYEQYF,.,.,TRBJ2-7,TRBV19
TGTGCCAGCAGTCCGTTCGGACGGGCAGGGATTATGAATGAGCAGTTCTTC,CASSPFGRAGIMNEQFF,.,.,TRBJ2-1,TRBV6-6
TGTGCCAGCGCGATACGACAGGGTAAAGAGACCCAGTACTTC,CASAIRQGKETQYF,TRBD1,.,TRBJ2-5,TRBV27
TGTGCCAGCAGCCAAGAACGGACTAGCGGGTCCAATGAGCAGTTCTTC,CASSQERTSGSNEQFF,TRBD2,few,TRBJ2-1,TRBV14
TGTGCCAGCAGCCCCCCTAGCTATGGCGGGGAGCTGTTTTTT,CASSPPSYGGELFF,.,.,TRBJ2-2,TRBV5-8
TGTGCCAGTAGTATGGGGGACACCCCCTACGAGCAGTACTTC,CASSMGDTPYEQYF,.,.,TRBJ2-7,TRBV19
TGTGCCAGCAGCTTATCAGGGGCTGGAAACACCATATATTTT,CASSLSGAGNTIYF,.,.,TRBJ1-3,TRBV13
TGTGCCAGCAGTCCCTCGAGCAGGGATCACTATGGCTACACCTTC,CASSPSSRDHYGYTF,.,.,TRBJ1-2,TRBV3-1/TRBV3-2
TGTGCCAGTAGTTCCCAGGGAGGACAAGAGACCCAGTACTTC,CASSSQGGQETQYF,.,once,TRBJ2-5,TRBV19
TGTGCCACCAGTCCGGGGTGGGGTTGGGGCTACACCTTC,CATSPGWGWGYTF,.,.,TRBJ1-2,TRBV24-1
TGCGCCACCCTGGGAGACAGGATGAACACTGAAGCTTTCTTT,CATLGDRMNTEAFF,.,.,TRBJ1-1,TRBV10-1
TGTGCCAGCAGCGTAGCAGCGAATCAGCCCCAGCATTTT,CASSVAANQPQHF,.,few,TRBJ1-5,TRBV9
TGTGCCAGTAGTATCGCAGGGGTGAAAAATGAGCAGTTCTTC,CASSIAGVKNEQFF,.,.,TRBJ2-1,TRBV19
TGTGCCAGCAGCTTAGGGGGGCCTAATGAAAAACTGTTTTTT,CASSLGGPNEKLFF,.,few,TRBJ1-4,TRBV7-9
TGTGCCAGCAGACAAGGGACTAGAGACACAGATACGCAGTATTTT,CASRQGTRDTDTQYF,TRBD2,.,TRBJ2-3,TRBV6-5